The clone carrying this TCR beta chain occurred once. Its antigen remains unidentified. These data belong to a study of blood T cells in healthy people across ages. General study results and limits: Across the age range, TCR beta diversity per million T cells fell in a roughly linear way.

Together with a sample-barcoded 5' primer, a J-beta primer mix was included in a second PCR lasting about 7 to 11 cycles. TCRdb ran MiXCR on the 5' RACE reads and lists one entry per CDR3 protein. Altogether 600,000 to 650,000 distinct CDR3 sequences are present, roughly 58% being singletons, with the ten largest covering over 30%. CDR1 is LNHNV and CDR2 is YYDKDF in the germline V gene (reference sequence). Trimming took 7 bases from V and 0 from J, leaving 18 bases between them. The CDR3 sequence is 16 residues long. This receptor was identified in a man between 60 and 70 years old in good health. The chain employs TRBV15 and TRBJ1-2, with TRBD1 as a possible D gene (5 bases). The material sequenced was blood. CDR3 sequence reads: CATTPGGGLTNYGYTF. CDR3 DNA: TGTGCCACCACCCCTGGGGGGGGACTGACTAACTATGGCTACACCTTC.